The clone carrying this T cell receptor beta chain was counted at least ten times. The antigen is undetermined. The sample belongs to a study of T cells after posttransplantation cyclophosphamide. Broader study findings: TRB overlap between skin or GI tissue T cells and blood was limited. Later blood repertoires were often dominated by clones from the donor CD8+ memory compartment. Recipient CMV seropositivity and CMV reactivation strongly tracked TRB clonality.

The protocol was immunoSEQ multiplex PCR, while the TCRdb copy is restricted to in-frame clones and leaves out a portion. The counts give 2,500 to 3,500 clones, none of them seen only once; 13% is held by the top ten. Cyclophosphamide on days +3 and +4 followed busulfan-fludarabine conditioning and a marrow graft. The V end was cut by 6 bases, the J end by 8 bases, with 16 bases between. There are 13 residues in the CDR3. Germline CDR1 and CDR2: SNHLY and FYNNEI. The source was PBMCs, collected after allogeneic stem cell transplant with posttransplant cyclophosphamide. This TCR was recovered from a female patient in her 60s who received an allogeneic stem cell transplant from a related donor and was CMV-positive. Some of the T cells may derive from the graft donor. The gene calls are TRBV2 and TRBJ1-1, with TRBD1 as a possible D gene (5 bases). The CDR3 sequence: CASSLLGGTEAFF. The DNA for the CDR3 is TGTGCCAGCAGCCTCCTGGGGGGTACAGAAGCTTTCTTT.